This T cell receptor beta chain was found in a study of blood T cells in healthy people across ages. General observations from the study: Relative to aged donors, long-lived donors carried more naive CD4+ cells and displayed higher diversity.

It was with a sample-barcoded 5' primer and a J-beta primer mix that a second PCR of roughly 7 to 11 cycles was run. A single record per CDR3 protein comes from TCRdb applying MiXCR to the 5' RACE reads. The sample includes some 1.8 million distinct CDR3 sequences, approximately 39% of them seen just once. CDR1 is ENHRY and CDR2 is SYGVKD in the germline V gene. Trimming took 0 bases from V and 8 from J, leaving 13 bases between them. This CDR3 comprises 14 residues. This clonotype has just a few counts. Its matching antigen is unknown. Sequenced: blood. The chain uses TRBV10-3 and TRBJ1-1, with D unclear. This sequence originates from a human donor in good health. CDR3 in amino acids: CAISESYDSLEAFF. DNA of the CDR3: TGTGCCATCAGTGAGTCGTACGATAGTCTCGAAGCTTTCTTT.